The sequence of this TCR beta chain was determined in a study of blood T cells in healthy people across ages. Through a sample-barcoded 5' primer and a J-beta primer mix, a second PCR was run for roughly 6 to 12 cycles. TCRdb used MiXCR to reprocess the 5' RACE reads, holding one entry per CDR3 protein. The repertoire holds fewer than 2,000,000 distinct CDR3 sequences, with around 36% as singletons. Roughly 10 milliliters of peripheral blood were drawn from each donor. Trimming shortened V by 4 bases and J by 6 bases, and 7 bases separated the two germline ends. CDR3 length: 12 residues. From germline, CDR1 is LNHDA and CDR2 SQIVND (reference sequence).

Sequenced material: blood. The sequence derives from a woman in her twenties or thirties in good health. This rearrangement joins TRBV19 to TRBJ1-5, with D uncertain. CDR3 sequence: CASSTPVQPQHF. CDR3 bases: TGTGCCAGTAGTACCCCGGTTCAGCCCCAGCATTTT.